This TCR beta chain emerged from a study of blood T cell repertoires in COVID-19. Study in general: Acute and convalescent COVID-19 specimens originated in the United States, Italy and Spain. PBMCs, B-cell-depleted T cells, or T cells were the source of the cDNA or gDNA that made up the material.

As originally analysed: Nucleated cell counts were estimated from reference gene primer amplification. Measured with immunoSEQ multiplex PCR; TCRdb has only the in-frame clones, and not every one. Clonal size and the V and J genes are those of that table, whereas D and trimming came from the DNA. The repertoire holds under 200,000 clones, with 80% as singletons. CDR1 and CDR2 (germline): SGHTA, FQGNSA. The CDR3 is 16 amino acids. Unmatched junction bases numbered 8, after V lost 4 bases and J lost 7 bases. Sequenced input: peripheral blood. The gene calls are TRBV7-2 and TRBJ1-4, with TRBD1 matching 11 bases. This TCR was recovered from a man aged 55-75 years with acute or convalescent COVID-19. The CDR3 loop reads CASSSPWDRGGEKLFF. In nucleotides, the CDR3 is TGTGCCAGCAGCTCCCCATGGGACAGGGGGGGTGAAAAACTGTTTTTT.